Presented here are 4 T cell receptor beta chains from one specimen sequenced in a study of T cell responses to AZD1222 COVID-19 vaccine. Repertoires were generated with immunoSEQ multiplex PCR, while TCRdb's copy carries only in-frame clones and drops some. Here the sample spans under 200,000 clones, under 95% being singletons. This sample comprised peripheral blood, obtained on day 0 of AZD1222 vaccination. Receptors originate from an adult in good health.

This rearrangement joins TRBV14 to TRBJ2-1; D might be TRBD1 or TRBD2, each matching 5 bases. Per germline, CDR1 SGHDN and CDR2 FVKESK. This CDR3 has 15 amino acids. With 4 bases removed from V and 2 bases from J, the gap between germline ends came to 12 bases. The CDR3 loop reads CASSLRDHTYNEQFF. The CDR3 DNA sequence: TGTGCCAGCAGCCTCCGGGACCACACCTACAATGAGCAGTTCTTC.

This sequence joins TRBV28 and TRBJ1-1, with D perhaps matching TRBD1 (5 bases). The CDR3 runs 14 residues. The germline CDR1 and CDR2 sequences are MDHEN and SYDVKM. Trimming pared 6 bases from V and 4 bases from J, leaving 15 bases between. The CDR3 DNA reads TGTGCCAGCAGCTCCGGGGGGAAGGGCACTGAAGCTTTCTTT. It is translated as CASSSGGKGTEAFF.

The CDR3 coding sequence is TGCGCCAGCAGCCAAGATCCGGGGGCGGCAGATACGCAGTATTTT. It is translated as CASSQDPGAADTQYF. The gene calls are TRBV4-1 and TRBJ2-3; either TRBD1 or TRBD2 may supply D (6 bases each). The CDR3 is 15 residues long. V was cut by 0 bases and J by 4 bases, with 11 bases left in between. The germline V gene has CDR1 MGHRA and CDR2 YSYEKL.

The genes are TRBV6-5 and TRBJ2-7; no firm D call. Germline values: CDR1 MNHEY, CDR2 SVGAGI. V lost 5 bases and J lost 3, with 14 bases in between. The CDR3 extends over 14 amino acids. This CDR3 reads CASSPLNQIYEQYF. CDR3 bases: TGTGCCAGCAGTCCGCTCAACCAGATCTACGAGCAGTACTTC.